This T cell receptor (beta chain) was sequenced in a study of a mutant IDH1 vaccine in newly diagnosed glioma. Study in general: With temozolomide cycles, or 4-6 weeks after radiotherapy alone, vaccination was started.

Produced via immunoSEQ multiplex PCR; TCRdb's table is partial and in-frame only. Of tens of thousands of clones listed, less than 90% were seen once; the top ten hold over 2.5%. Regarding time point: week 47, end of study. Every single dose of the vaccine, 300 ug of mutant IDH1 20-mer peptide, came with topical imiquimod. Comment on this clone: Its matching antigen is unknown.

The material was PBMCs, obtained from a glioma patient whose treatment included an IDH1 peptide vaccine. This TCR derives from a woman between 45 and 65 years old with glioma.

CDR3 sequence: CASSLFGGTEAFF. The CDR3 bases are TGTGCCAGCAGCTTGTTCGGGGGCACTGAAGCTTTCTTT. The chain is built from TRBV5-6 and TRBJ1-1; tentative D call: TRBD1 (5 bases). Germline assignment: CDR1 SGHDT and CDR2 YYEEEE. The CDR3 loop spans 13 amino acids. Trimming took 1 base from V and 4 from J, leaving 8 bases between them. Drawing the rest from reference TRBV5-6 and TRBJ1-1, the complete variable domain is DAGVTQSPTHLIKTRGQQVTLRCSPKSGHDTVSWYQQALGQGPQFIFQYYEEEERQRGNFPDRFSGHQFPNYSSELNVNALLLGDSALYLCASSLFGGTEAFFGQGTRLTVV.